This TCR beta chain was observed in a study of human T cells and chemical hapten exposure. Turning to the study itself: Mainly, slight library volume differences in the pool made TCR yields vary.

Within the library, unique molecular identifiers were attached to each individual cDNA molecule. In the original processing: TCRs per sample had a median of approximately 88,000 and ranged from 23,224 to 690,600. TCRdb re-called the 5' RACE reads with MiXCR, one entry per CDR3 protein. TCRdb's processing, not the study's, gives the V and J calls here. The sample lists approximately 140,000 distinct CDR3 sequences, around 4.4% occurring once. This clonotype was detected many times. This CDR3 region has 16 residues. Trimming stripped 6 bases from V and 5 bases from J, with 23 bases between. Total RNA was isolated from whole blood that had not been fractionated.

The V gene is TRBV12-3 or TRBV12-4, the J gene TRBJ2-7, with D perhaps given as TRBD1 or TRBD2 (5 bases each). The source is a female donor in good health. CDR3 sequence (DNA): TGTGCCAGCAGCTCCATCGGGGCGGCCCTGGTGGACGAGCAGTACTTC. Protein product: CASSSIGAALVDEQYF.